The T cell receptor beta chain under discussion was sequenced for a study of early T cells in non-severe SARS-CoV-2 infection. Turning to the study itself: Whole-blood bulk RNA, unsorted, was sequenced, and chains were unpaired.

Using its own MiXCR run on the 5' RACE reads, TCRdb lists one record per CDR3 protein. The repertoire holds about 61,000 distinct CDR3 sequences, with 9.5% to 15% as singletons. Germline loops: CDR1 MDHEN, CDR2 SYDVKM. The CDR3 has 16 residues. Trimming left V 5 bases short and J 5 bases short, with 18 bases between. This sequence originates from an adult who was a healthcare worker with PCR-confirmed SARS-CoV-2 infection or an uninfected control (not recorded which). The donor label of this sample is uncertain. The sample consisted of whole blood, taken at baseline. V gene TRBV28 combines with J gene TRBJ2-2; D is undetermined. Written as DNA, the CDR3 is TGTGCCAGCAGTCCTATGGACGGATACCCGACCGGGGAGCTGTTTTTT. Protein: CASSPMDGYPTGELFF. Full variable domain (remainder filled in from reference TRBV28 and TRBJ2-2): DVKVTQSSRYLVKRTGEKVFLECVQDMDHENMFWYRQDPGLGLRLIYFSYDVKMKEKGDIPEGYSVSREKKERFSLILESASTNQTSMYLCASSPMDGYPTGELFFGEGSRLTVL.